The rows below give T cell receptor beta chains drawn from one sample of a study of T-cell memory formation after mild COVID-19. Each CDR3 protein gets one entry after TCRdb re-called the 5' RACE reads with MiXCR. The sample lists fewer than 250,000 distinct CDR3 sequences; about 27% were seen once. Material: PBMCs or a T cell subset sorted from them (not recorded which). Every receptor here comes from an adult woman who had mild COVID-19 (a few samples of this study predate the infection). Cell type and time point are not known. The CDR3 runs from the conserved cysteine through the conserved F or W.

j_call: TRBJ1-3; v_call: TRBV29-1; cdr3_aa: CSVEHRQGLSGNTIYF
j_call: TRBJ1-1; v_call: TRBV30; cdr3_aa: CAWTSGTANTEAFF
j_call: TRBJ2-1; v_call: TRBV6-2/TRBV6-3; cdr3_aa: CASSYGTGGYNEQFF
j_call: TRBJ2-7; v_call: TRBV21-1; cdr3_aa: CATEEAGYEQYF
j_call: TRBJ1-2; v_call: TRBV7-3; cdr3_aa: CASSLEGFGGYTF
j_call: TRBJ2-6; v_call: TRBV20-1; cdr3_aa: CSAIRGANVLTF
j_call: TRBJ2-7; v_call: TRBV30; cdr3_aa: CAWRRQGASYEQYF
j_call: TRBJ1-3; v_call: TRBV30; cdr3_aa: CAWSGRITAGNTIYF
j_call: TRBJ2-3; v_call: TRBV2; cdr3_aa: CASSEAGYLDTQYF
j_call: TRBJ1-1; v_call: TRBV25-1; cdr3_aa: CASSEYGVLNTEAFF
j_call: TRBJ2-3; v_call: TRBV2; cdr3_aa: CASSPGTGGSDTQYF
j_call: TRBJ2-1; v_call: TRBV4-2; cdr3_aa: CASSQEAGPPMNEQFF
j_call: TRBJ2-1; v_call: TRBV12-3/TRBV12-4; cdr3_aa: CASSLLGTSEQFF
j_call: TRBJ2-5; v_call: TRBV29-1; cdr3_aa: CSVTTGAGETQYF
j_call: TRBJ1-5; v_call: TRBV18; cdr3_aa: CASSHRTGNSNQPQHF
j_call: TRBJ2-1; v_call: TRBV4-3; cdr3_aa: CASSQRISGGRAYNEQFF
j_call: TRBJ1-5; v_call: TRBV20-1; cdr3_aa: CSAHRDSNQPQHF
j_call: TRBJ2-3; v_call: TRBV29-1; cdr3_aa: CSVEGAEPWIDTQYF
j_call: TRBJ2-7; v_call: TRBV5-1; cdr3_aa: CASSLRLRGEQYF
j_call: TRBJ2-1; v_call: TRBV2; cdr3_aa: CASRGLQGNNEQFF
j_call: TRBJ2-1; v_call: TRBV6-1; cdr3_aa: CASSEWGARRDNEQFF
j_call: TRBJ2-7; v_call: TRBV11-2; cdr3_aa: CASSARGGSSYEQYF
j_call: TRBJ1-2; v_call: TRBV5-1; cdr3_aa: CASSLPGQTYGYTF
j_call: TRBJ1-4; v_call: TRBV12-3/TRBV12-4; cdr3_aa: CASRGQLEKLFF
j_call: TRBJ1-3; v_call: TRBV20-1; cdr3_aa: CSASGPTGNTIYF
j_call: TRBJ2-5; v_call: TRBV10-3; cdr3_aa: CAISEPGLAGETQYF
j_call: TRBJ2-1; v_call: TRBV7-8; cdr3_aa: CASSVGVAGPYNEQFF
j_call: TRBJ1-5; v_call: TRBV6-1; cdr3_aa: CASSELEAYSNQPQHF
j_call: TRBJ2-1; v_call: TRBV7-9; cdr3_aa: CASSLVPGARSNEQFF
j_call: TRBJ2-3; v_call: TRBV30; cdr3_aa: CAWRAAGVFPDTQYF
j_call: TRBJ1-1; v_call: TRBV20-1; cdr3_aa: CSARDRRDRVGVNTEAFF
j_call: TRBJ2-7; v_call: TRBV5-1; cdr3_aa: CASSLGAGAMVQYF
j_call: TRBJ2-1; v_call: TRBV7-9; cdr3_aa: CASSLGQSYNEQFF
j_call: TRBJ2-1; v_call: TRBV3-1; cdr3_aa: CASSPSGGGNEQFF
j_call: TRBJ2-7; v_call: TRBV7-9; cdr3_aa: CASSPSVYEQYF
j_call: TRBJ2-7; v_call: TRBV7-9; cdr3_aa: CASTISGQDQYEQYF
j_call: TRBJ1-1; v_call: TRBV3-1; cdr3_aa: CASSHRDTMNTEAFF
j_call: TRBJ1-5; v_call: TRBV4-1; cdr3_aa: CASSQDWNSNQPQHF
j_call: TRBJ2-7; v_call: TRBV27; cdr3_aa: CASSLSLIDRGPAYEQYF
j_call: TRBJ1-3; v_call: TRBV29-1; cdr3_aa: CSVEKDRSRSGNTIYF
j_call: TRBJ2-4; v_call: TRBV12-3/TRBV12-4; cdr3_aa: CASSHGLDPNIQYF
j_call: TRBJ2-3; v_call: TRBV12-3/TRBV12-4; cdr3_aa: CASSLVAGGHTQYF
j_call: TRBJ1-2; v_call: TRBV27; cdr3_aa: CASSFMGQGYGYTF
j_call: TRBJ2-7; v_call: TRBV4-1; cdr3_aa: CASSQGSDSSYEQYF
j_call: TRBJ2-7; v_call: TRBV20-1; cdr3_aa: CSAGKTTSGITYEQYF
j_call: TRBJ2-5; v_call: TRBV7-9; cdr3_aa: CASSLWAGGMETQYF
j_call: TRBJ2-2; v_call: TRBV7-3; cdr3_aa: CASSLNAVTGELFF
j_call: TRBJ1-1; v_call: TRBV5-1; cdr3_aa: CASSERRGNTEAFF
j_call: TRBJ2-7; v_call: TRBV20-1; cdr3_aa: CSAAGRTNDFYEQYF
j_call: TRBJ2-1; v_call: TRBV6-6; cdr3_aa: CASSYPRDRGTPEQFF
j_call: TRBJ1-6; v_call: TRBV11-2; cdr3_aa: CASSRTGTAEYNSPLHF
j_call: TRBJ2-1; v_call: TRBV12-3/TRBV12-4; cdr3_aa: CASSVVRIAEEQFF
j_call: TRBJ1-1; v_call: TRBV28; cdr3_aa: CASSFSETEAFF
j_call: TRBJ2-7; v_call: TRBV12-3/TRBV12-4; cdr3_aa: CASSGTGVYEQYF
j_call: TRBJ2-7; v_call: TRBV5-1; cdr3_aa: CASSFELRSSYEQYF